The 5 T cell receptor beta chains listed next were all sequenced from one sample in a study of Graves' ophthalmopathy and Graves' hyperthyroidism. The study amplified TCR beta CDR3 regions using RNA transcripts. In the first round, RT-PCR was carried out with HTBI primers, and a multiplex PCR formed the second round. TCRdb re-derived calls from the multiplex PCR reads in MiXCR, one entry per CDR3 protein. The profile shows about 1.1 million distinct CDR3 sequences, less than 45% of them singletons. Sequencing was carried out using peripheral blood or thyroid tissue (not recorded which). Receptors originate from an adult man with Graves' hyperthyroidism.

Many counts were recorded for this clonotype. V usage is TRBV12-3 or TRBV12-4 and J usage is TRBJ1-6; maybe TRBD1 (5 bases). The length of the CDR3 is 15 residues. V was cut by 6 bases and J by 1 base, with 10 bases left in between. CDR3 nucleotide sequence: TGTGCCAGCAGCCGCAGGGTATCCTATAATTCACCCCTCCACTTT. Translating gives CASSRRVSYNSPLHF.

This clonotype turned up a few times. The chain recombines TRBV7-9 with TRBJ2-7; no clear D. The CDR3 is 12 amino acids. Germline V CDR1 and CDR2: SEHNR, FQNEAQ (reference sequence). With 4 bases removed from V and 5 bases from J, the gap between germline ends came to 9 bases. The CDR3 is CASSWARNEQYF. CDR3 in DNA: TGTGCCAGCAGCTGGGCCCGCAACGAGCAGTACTTC.

This clonotype was detected a few times. This chain uses TRBV4-1 with TRBJ1-2, with 11 bases identical to TRBD1. V lost 4 bases, J lost 4 bases, and 5 bases stayed unmatched. The germline V gene has CDR1 MGHRA and CDR2 YSYEKL. CDR3 length equals 15 residues. The CDR3 protein is CASSPDRGLTYGYTF. The CDR3 coding sequence is TGCGCCAGCAGCCCGGACAGGGGGCTAACCTATGGCTACACCTTC.

This clonotype was seen repeatedly, ten times or more. The chain combines TRBV5-1 with TRBJ2-5, with 10 bases lining up with TRBD1. The CDR3 consists of 13 residues. With V trimmed by 6 bases and J by 5 bases, 4 bases remained unmatched. The germline CDR1 and CDR2 sequences are SGHRS and YFSETQ. The CDR3 loop reads CASTTGGRETQYF. In nucleotides, the CDR3 is TGCGCCAGCACGACAGGGGGCCGGGAGACCCAGTACTTC.

The table lists this clonotype with a few counts. CDR3 sequence: CASSSHGQGAEQYF. DNA for the CDR3: TGTGCCAGCAGCTCCCATGGACAGGGGGCCGAGCAGTACTTC. The gene calls are TRBV7-6 and TRBJ2-7; TRBD1 matches 11 bases. Germline CDR1 reads SGHVS; CDR2 reads FNYEAQ. CDR3 length equals 14 residues. V dropped 4 bases and J dropped 6; count of bases not matched to a gene: 5.